The rows below give T cell receptor beta chains drawn from one sample of a study of cytomegalovirus exposure and HLA in healthy donors. TCRdb's table, derived via immunoSEQ multiplex PCR, lists solely in-frame clones and lacks some. The repertoire holds more than 140,000 clones, just under 85% seen once, with approximately 1.9% in the top ten. What was sequenced was PBMCs. These receptors originate from a woman in her 40s in good health and CMV-seronegative. Each CDR3 is given with its conserved first and last residue. A D gene is named only where the DNA matches it firmly. Rows give clone size only sometimes, using once, few, many, or a class for an expanded clone.

clone_size: -
j_call: TRBJ2-3
d_call: TRBD2
v_call: TRBV28
cdr3_nt: TGTGCCAGCAGTTTAGTCGGTCTAGCGGGAGGCCGCACGGATACGCAGTATTTT
cdr3_aa: CASSLVGLAGGRTDTQYF

clone_size: -
j_call: TRBJ2-1
d_call: -
v_call: TRBV18
cdr3_nt: TGTGCCAGCTCACCGTTCCCCTACGGTGAGCAGTTCTTC
cdr3_aa: CASSPFPYGEQFF

clone_size: -
j_call: TRBJ1-1
d_call: -
v_call: TRBV9
cdr3_nt: TGTGCCAGCAGCGTAGGCGGTCGGACTGAAGCTTTCTTT
cdr3_aa: CASSVGGRTEAFF

clone_size: -
j_call: TRBJ2-3
d_call: TRBD1
v_call: TRBV23-1
cdr3_nt: TGCGCCAGCAGCGAATTCCGGGACAGGGGAAAAAGTAGGGATACGCAGTATTTT
cdr3_aa: CASSEFRDRGKSRDTQYF

clone_size: -
j_call: TRBJ2-7
d_call: -
v_call: TRBV6-6
cdr3_nt: TGTGCCAGCAGTCAACTGGTTCCCGAGCAGTACTTC
cdr3_aa: CASSQLVPEQYF

clone_size: few
j_call: TRBJ1-2
d_call: -
v_call: TRBV7-2
cdr3_nt: TGTGCCAGCAGCTTAAAGGTGGTAGCTCCTTCCACCTATGGCTACACCTTC
cdr3_aa: CASSLKVVAPSTYGYTF

clone_size: few
j_call: TRBJ2-7
d_call: TRBD2
v_call: TRBV30
cdr3_nt: TGTGCCTGGAGTGAAAGGGGACTAGAAACCTACGAGCAGTACTTC
cdr3_aa: CAWSERGLETYEQYF

clone_size: -
j_call: TRBJ1-2
d_call: TRBD1
v_call: TRBV4-3
cdr3_nt: TGCGCCAGCAGCGCCCAAGCCGACAGGGTTGGCTACACCTTC
cdr3_aa: CASSAQADRVGYTF

clone_size: -
j_call: TRBJ1-5
d_call: -
v_call: TRBV7-2
cdr3_nt: TGTGCCAGCGGCCAGGGCCCAAATCAGCCCCAGCATTTT
cdr3_aa: CASGQGPNQPQHF

clone_size: -
j_call: TRBJ2-5
d_call: -
v_call: TRBV7-6
cdr3_nt: TGTGCCAGCAGCTTACTCTCGTTGGGAGGTGCGGCGAAGACCCAGTACTTC
cdr3_aa: CASSLLSLGGAAKTQYF

clone_size: -
j_call: TRBJ2-2
d_call: TRBD2
v_call: TRBV27
cdr3_nt: TGTGCCAGCAGCCTTACCTTACTAGCGGGAGGGCCAACCGGGGAGCTGTTTTTT
cdr3_aa: CASSLTLLAGGPTGELFF

clone_size: -
j_call: TRBJ2-4
d_call: -
v_call: TRBV6-6
cdr3_nt: TGTGCCAGCAGTTACTCTAGCGGAGAAAACATTCAGTACTTC
cdr3_aa: CASSYSSGENIQYF

clone_size: -
j_call: TRBJ2-2
d_call: -
v_call: TRBV4-2
cdr3_nt: TGTGCCAGCAGCCCACCAGGCACCGGGGAGCTGTTTTTT
cdr3_aa: CASSPPGTGELFF

clone_size: -
j_call: TRBJ2-7
d_call: -
v_call: TRBV5-1
cdr3_nt: TGCGCCAGCAGGTCACAGGGAACCGCCTACGAGCAGTACTTC
cdr3_aa: CASRSQGTAYEQYF

clone_size: -
j_call: TRBJ2-1
d_call: -
v_call: TRBV7-8
cdr3_nt: TGTGCCAGCAGCCTTTTTCGAGGGAATGAGCAGTTCTTC
cdr3_aa: CASSLFRGNEQFF

clone_size: -
j_call: TRBJ2-7
d_call: TRBD1
v_call: TRBV7-2
cdr3_nt: TGTGCCAGCAGCTCACTCATGATATTTCGACAGGGGAGAGTTTACGAGCAGTACTTC
cdr3_aa: CASSSLMIFRQGRVYEQYF

clone_size: -
j_call: TRBJ2-5
d_call: -
v_call: TRBV4-3
cdr3_nt: TGCGCCAGCAGCCCTAACGGGGGTTGGCAAGAGACCCAGTACTTC
cdr3_aa: CASSPNGGWQETQYF

clone_size: once
j_call: TRBJ2-5
d_call: TRBD1
v_call: TRBV5-1
cdr3_nt: TGCGCCAGCAGCTTGGCGGGGACAGGGGAAGAGACCCAGTACTTC
cdr3_aa: CASSLAGTGEETQYF

clone_size: -
j_call: TRBJ2-7
d_call: TRBD2
v_call: TRBV4-2
cdr3_nt: TGTGCCAGCAGCCAAGATTCCGGGAGGGCCGCCTACGAGCAGTACTTC
cdr3_aa: CASSQDSGRAAYEQYF

clone_size: -
j_call: TRBJ2-7
d_call: TRBD1
v_call: TRBV7-2
cdr3_nt: TGTGCCAGCAGGCGGACAGGGTTGAACGAGCAGTACTTC
cdr3_aa: CASRRTGLNEQYF

clone_size: -
j_call: TRBJ2-7
d_call: TRBD1
v_call: TRBV5-1
cdr3_nt: TGCGCCAGCAGCTACGGGACAGACTCCTACGAGCAGTACTTC
cdr3_aa: CASSYGTDSYEQYF

clone_size: -
j_call: TRBJ1-1
d_call: -
v_call: TRBV14
cdr3_nt: TGTGCCAGCAGCCAAGATTTGTTCGGAGACCCCTCCCTCACTGAAGCTTTCTTT
cdr3_aa: CASSQDLFGDPSLTEAFF

clone_size: -
j_call: TRBJ2-7
d_call: TRBD1
v_call: TRBV18
cdr3_nt: TGTGCCAGCTCACCACCCCTGGGACAGGGGCGCTACGAGCAGTACTTC
cdr3_aa: CASSPPLGQGRYEQYF

clone_size: -
j_call: TRBJ2-1
d_call: TRBD2
v_call: TRBV4-1
cdr3_nt: TGCGCCAGCAGACGGACTAGCGGATACAATGAGCAGTTCTTC
cdr3_aa: CASRRTSGYNEQFF

clone_size: once
j_call: TRBJ1-1
d_call: -
v_call: TRBV6-5
cdr3_nt: TGTGCCAGCAGACTACAATCGATCACTGAAGCTTTCTTT
cdr3_aa: CASRLQSITEAFF

clone_size: -
j_call: TRBJ2-1
d_call: -
v_call: TRBV7-2
cdr3_nt: TGTGCCAGCAGCTTAGCCCCCGCTACCGGCTACAATGAGCAGTTCTTC
cdr3_aa: CASSLAPATGYNEQFF

clone_size: -
j_call: TRBJ1-1
d_call: -
v_call: TRBV5-6
cdr3_nt: TGTGCCAGCAGCCCGACTGGACAAGGGAGGACTGAAGCTTTCTTT
cdr3_aa: CASSPTGQGRTEAFF

clone_size: -
j_call: TRBJ1-3
d_call: -
v_call: TRBV5-1
cdr3_nt: TGCGCCAGCAGCTTGAGAGGGACTTACTCTGGAAACACCATATATTTT
cdr3_aa: CASSLRGTYSGNTIYF

clone_size: once
j_call: TRBJ1-5
d_call: TRBD1
v_call: TRBV18
cdr3_nt: TGTGCCAGCTCACGCAGGGGGCGCGACAATCAGCCCCAGCATTTT
cdr3_aa: CASSRRGRDNQPQHF

clone_size: -
j_call: TRBJ2-7
d_call: TRBD1
v_call: TRBV19
cdr3_nt: TGTGCCAGTTCCCACAGGGGTACTCCGGACGAGCAGTACTTC
cdr3_aa: CASSHRGTPDEQYF

clone_size: -
j_call: TRBJ2-7
d_call: -
v_call: TRBV5-4
cdr3_nt: TGTGCCAGCAGCTTGGCTCCCGGGATCCTCTACGAGCAGTACTTC
cdr3_aa: CASSLAPGILYEQYF

clone_size: -
j_call: TRBJ2-3
d_call: -
v_call: TRBV5-1
cdr3_nt: TGCGCCAGCAGCTGGGACACAGACAGAGATACGCAGTATTTT
cdr3_aa: CASSWDTDRDTQYF

clone_size: -
j_call: TRBJ2-6
d_call: -
v_call: TRBV15
cdr3_nt: TGTGCCACCAGCAGAGAGCTAATTTCCTCTGGGGCCAACGTCCTGACTTTC
cdr3_aa: CATSRELISSGANVLTF

clone_size: -
j_call: TRBJ1-3
d_call: TRBD1
v_call: TRBV28
cdr3_nt: TGTGCCAGCTCCAGGGGGAGCTCTGGAAACACCATATATTTT
cdr3_aa: CASSRGSSGNTIYF

clone_size: -
j_call: TRBJ1-2
d_call: -
v_call: TRBV19
cdr3_nt: TGTGCCAGTGGTGATCCAGGGCTCGGATATGGCTACACCTTC
cdr3_aa: CASGDPGLGYGYTF

clone_size: -
j_call: TRBJ2-7
d_call: TRBD1
v_call: TRBV7-9
cdr3_nt: TGTTCCAGCAGCTTAGTCCAGACTCCGGGACAGGGCATTTACGAGCAGTACTTC
cdr3_aa: CSSSLVQTPGQGIYEQYF

clone_size: -
j_call: TRBJ2-1
d_call: -
v_call: TRBV10-2
cdr3_nt: TGCGCCAGCAGCCGGGGTTGGAATGAGCAGTTCTTC
cdr3_aa: CASSRGWNEQFF

clone_size: -
j_call: TRBJ2-2
d_call: TRBD1
v_call: TRBV10-3
cdr3_nt: TGTGCCATCAGGGGGACCGGGACAGGGAACACCGGGGAGCTGTTTTTT
cdr3_aa: CAIRGTGTGNTGELFF

clone_size: -
j_call: TRBJ2-7
d_call: TRBD2
v_call: TRBV27
cdr3_nt: TGTGCCAGCAGTCCCCGGGAGGGGATCTCCTACGAGCAGTACTTC
cdr3_aa: CASSPREGISYEQYF

clone_size: -
j_call: TRBJ2-1
d_call: -
v_call: TRBV9
cdr3_nt: TGTGCCAGCAGCCCAAGCGGAATTGACAATGAGCAGTTCTTC
cdr3_aa: CASSPSGIDNEQFF

clone_size: -
j_call: TRBJ2-1
d_call: TRBD2
v_call: TRBV10-2
cdr3_nt: TGCGCCAGCAGTGAACTAGCGGGAGGGCCAGGGAATGAGCAGTTCTTC
cdr3_aa: CASSELAGGPGNEQFF

clone_size: -
j_call: TRBJ2-1
d_call: TRBD2
v_call: TRBV4-3
cdr3_nt: TGCGCCAGCAGCCTATCCGCACTAGCGGGAGGTTCCAATGAGCAGTTCTTC
cdr3_aa: CASSLSALAGGSNEQFF

clone_size: -
j_call: TRBJ2-7
d_call: TRBD2
v_call: TRBV29-1
cdr3_nt: TGCAGCGTTGGCGGGACTAGCGAGACCTACGAGCAGTACTTC
cdr3_aa: CSVGGTSETYEQYF

clone_size: -
j_call: TRBJ2-7
d_call: -
v_call: TRBV18
cdr3_nt: TGTGCCAGCTCACCGGCGGCAGGGGGGCTCTCCGAGCAGTACTTC
cdr3_aa: CASSPAAGGLSEQYF

clone_size: -
j_call: TRBJ2-7
d_call: TRBD2
v_call: TRBV27
cdr3_nt: TGTGCCAGCAGTATAGCGGGAACCTACGAGCAGTACTTC
cdr3_aa: CASSIAGTYEQYF

clone_size: few
j_call: TRBJ2-2
d_call: TRBD1
v_call: TRBV14
cdr3_nt: TGTGCCAGCAGCCCGGGACAGGGTCTCTCCGGGGAGCTGTTTTTT
cdr3_aa: CASSPGQGLSGELFF

clone_size: -
j_call: TRBJ2-1
d_call: TRBD2
v_call: TRBV12-5
cdr3_nt: TGTGCTAGTGGTCTCGTGACTAGCGGGAACCACAATGAGCAGTTCTTC
cdr3_aa: CASGLVTSGNHNEQFF

clone_size: -
j_call: TRBJ1-2
d_call: TRBD1
v_call: TRBV4-1
cdr3_nt: TGCGCCAGCAGCCAAGGAAGCGGGACAGGGGGCGGCTACACCTTC
cdr3_aa: CASSQGSGTGGGYTF

clone_size: few
j_call: TRBJ1-1
d_call: -
v_call: TRBV4-1
cdr3_nt: TGCGCCAGCAGCCAAGACCCAAACTGGACTGAAGCTTTCTTT
cdr3_aa: CASSQDPNWTEAFF

clone_size: -
j_call: TRBJ2-7
d_call: TRBD2
v_call: TRBV6-1
cdr3_nt: TGTGCCAGCAGTGAATCTAGCGGGCGCTACGAGCAGTACTTC
cdr3_aa: CASSESSGRYEQYF

clone_size: -
j_call: TRBJ2-2
d_call: TRBD2
v_call: TRBV30
cdr3_nt: TGTGCCTGGACAGGCGGGAGAGTTAGCACCGGGGAGCTGTTTTTT
cdr3_aa: CAWTGGRVSTGELFF

clone_size: -
j_call: TRBJ1-4
d_call: TRBD1
v_call: TRBV5-1
cdr3_nt: TGCGCCAGCAGTATGGACAGGGCGAGTGAAAAACTGTTTTTT
cdr3_aa: CASSMDRASEKLFF

clone_size: -
j_call: TRBJ1-2
d_call: TRBD1
v_call: TRBV7-8
cdr3_nt: TGTGCCAGCAGCTCTGACAGGGGAACATATGGCTACACCTTC
cdr3_aa: CASSSDRGTYGYTF

clone_size: -
j_call: TRBJ2-3
d_call: TRBD2
v_call: TRBV7-2
cdr3_nt: TGTGCCAGCAGCGAGGGGACTAGCGGGATGGTAGATACGCAGTATTTT
cdr3_aa: CASSEGTSGMVDTQYF

clone_size: -
j_call: TRBJ2-7
d_call: -
v_call: TRBV9
cdr3_nt: TGTGCCAGCAGCGTGAATCAGGTTTCCCACGAGCAGTACTTC
cdr3_aa: CASSVNQVSHEQYF

clone_size: -
j_call: TRBJ1-2
d_call: TRBD1
v_call: TRBV25-1
cdr3_nt: TGTGCCAGCAGTGGGGAGAACAGGGGGCTTTGGTATGGCTACACCTTC
cdr3_aa: CASSGENRGLWYGYTF

clone_size: few
j_call: TRBJ2-7
d_call: TRBD1
v_call: TRBV20-1
cdr3_nt: TGCAGTGCGCGGACAGGAGTCGAGCAGTACTTC
cdr3_aa: CSARTGVEQYF

clone_size: -
j_call: TRBJ1-6
d_call: -
v_call: TRBV6-5
cdr3_nt: TGTGCCAGCAGTTACGACTCTCGGGGGATTGGTTCACCCCTCCACTTT
cdr3_aa: CASSYDSRGIGSPLHF

clone_size: -
j_call: TRBJ2-1
d_call: TRBD2
v_call: TRBV28
cdr3_nt: TGTGCCAGCAGTTTACTGGCTAGCGGGACCTCGAGAGAGTTCTTC
cdr3_aa: CASSLLASGTSREFF

clone_size: -
j_call: TRBJ1-3
d_call: -
v_call: TRBV5-1
cdr3_nt: TGCGCCAGCAGCCCTGGGGCCCCCTCTGGAAACACCATATATTTT
cdr3_aa: CASSPGAPSGNTIYF